The 8 T cell receptor beta chains presented below share a single source sample, sequenced in a study of cytomegalovirus exposure and HLA in healthy donors. The PCR had 60 Vbeta and 13 Jbeta primers. Sequencing was performed with immunoSEQ multiplex PCR; in TCRdb, only in-frame clones are kept and a portion is missing. The table shows about 160,000 clones, with around 83% occurring only once. What was sequenced was PBMCs. Source of these receptors: a male donor in good health and CMV-seropositive.

This clone came up once. The chain joins TRBV5-6 to TRBJ2-7; TRBD2 matches at 8 bases. The CDR3 has 14 amino acids. V lost 0 bases to trimming and J lost 4 bases; unmatched junction nucleotides: 3. Germline CDR1 is SGHDT and CDR2 is YYEEEE. The CDR3 DNA is TGTGCCAGCAGCTTGGGACCGGGGGGGTACGAGCAGTACTTC. As protein: CASSLGPGGYEQYF.

The chain combines TRBV30 with TRBJ2-7, with TRBD1 as a possible D gene (5 bases). The CDR3 sequence is 12 residues long. V was trimmed by 5 bases and J by 1 base, leaving 9 bases between them. The germline CDR1 and CDR2 sequences are GTSNPN and SVGIG (reference sequence). This CDR3 reads CAWADSSYEQYF. The CDR3 bases are TGTGCCTGGGCTGACAGTTCCTACGAGCAGTACTTC.

V and J are TRBV19 and TRBJ1-2; 9 bases match TRBD1. The CDR3 spans 16 residues. The V gene end was trimmed by 5 bases and the J gene end by 1 base; junction bases not matched to a gene: 8. The germline CDR1 and CDR2 sequences are LNHDA and SQIVND (reference sequence). Here the CDR3 reads CASSPARQGVNYGYTF. The CDR3 DNA follows: TGTGCCAGTAGTCCGGCCAGACAGGGGGTTAACTATGGCTACACCTTC.

The chain recombines TRBV5-1 with TRBJ2-7; D might be TRBD1 (7 bases). The CDR3 contains 15 residues. Germline V gene data show CDR1 as SGHRS and CDR2 as YFSETQ. V gave up 7 bases and J gave up 2 bases, with 19 bases separating them. CDR3 sequence: CASGLGGTATYEQYF. CDR3 nucleotides: TGCGCCAGCGGGCTCGGAGGGACAGCGACCTACGAGCAGTACTTC.

The chain carries TRBV28 and TRBJ2-3; 8 positions agree with TRBD1. Germline trimming cut 8 bases from V and 2 bases from J; bases unmatched to any gene: 9. Germline CDR1 reads MDHEN; CDR2 reads SYDVKM. This CDR3 spans 15 amino acids. The CDR3 bases are TGTGCCAGCCGACAGGGGACGATTGTCACAGATACGCAGTATTTT. It specifies CASRQGTIVTDTQYF.

The rearrangement uses TRBV5-4 and TRBJ1-3; 12 bases are shared with TRBD1. Germline V gene lookup returns CDR1 SGHNT and CDR2 YYREEE (reference sequence). Trimming at V came to 3 bases and at J to 4 bases, leaving 2 bases not matched to a gene. CDR3 size: 15 residues. The CDR3 DNA follows: TGTGCCAGCAGCTCGGGGACAGGGGGCGGAAACACCATATATTTT. Residues: CASSSGTGGGNTIYF.

The rearrangement joins TRBV2 to TRBJ2-7; 8 bases are shared with TRBD1. Germline V lookup: CDR1 SNHLY, CDR2 FYNNEI. The CDR3 runs 14 residues. Germline trimming cut 6 bases from V and 5 bases from J; bases unmatched to any gene: 9. The CDR3 is CASRERTGKNEQYF. In DNA, the CDR3 is TGTGCCAGCAGGGAACGGACAGGGAAAAACGAGCAGTACTTC. Full variable domain (outside the CDR3, taken from reference TRBV2 and TRBJ2-7): EPEVTQTPSHQVTQMGQEVILRCVPISNHLYFYWYRQILGQKVEFLVSFYNNEISEKSEIFDDQFSVERPDGSNFTLKIRSTKLEDSAMYFCASRERTGKNEQYFGPGTRLTVT.

CDR3 loop: CASSIEPPSSAGSYEQYF. The CDR3 region has the DNA TGTGCCAGTAGTATAGAACCACCCTCCTCGGCGGGCTCCTACGAGCAGTACTTC. The V gene is TRBV19, the J gene TRBJ2-7, with D possibly TRBD2 on 5 matching bases. The CDR3 runs to 18 residues. The germline V gene encodes CDR1 LNHDA and CDR2 SQIVND (reference sequence). V lost 0 bases and J lost 0, with 18 bases in between.